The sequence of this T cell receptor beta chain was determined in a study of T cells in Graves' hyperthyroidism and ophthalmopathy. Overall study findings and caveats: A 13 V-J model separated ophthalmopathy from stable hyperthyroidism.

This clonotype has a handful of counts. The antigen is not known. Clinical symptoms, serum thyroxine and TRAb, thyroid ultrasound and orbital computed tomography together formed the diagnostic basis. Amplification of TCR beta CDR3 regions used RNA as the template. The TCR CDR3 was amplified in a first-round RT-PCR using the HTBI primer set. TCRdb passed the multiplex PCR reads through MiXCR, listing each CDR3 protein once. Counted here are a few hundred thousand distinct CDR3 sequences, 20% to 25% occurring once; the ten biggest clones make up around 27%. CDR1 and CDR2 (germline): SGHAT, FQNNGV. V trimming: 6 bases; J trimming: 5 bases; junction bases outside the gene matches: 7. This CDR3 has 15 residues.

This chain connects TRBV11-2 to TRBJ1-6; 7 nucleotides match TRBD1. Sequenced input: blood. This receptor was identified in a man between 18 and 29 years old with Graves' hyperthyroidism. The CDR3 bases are TGTGCCAGCAGGGAAACAGGGGCGGATAATTCACCCCTCCACTTT. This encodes CASRETGADNSPLHF.